This T cell receptor (beta chain) originates from a study of CD8+CD57+ T cells in acquired aplastic anemia. In patients chosen for sequencing, flow cytometry had shown CD8+CD57+ cell expansion. This clonotype was picked up many times. The TCR beta profiling, which covered VDJ combination and CDR3 sequence, was carried out using genomic DNA as the template. TCRdb itself ran the reads through MiXCR, one entry per CDR3 protein. The sample has under 500,000 distinct CDR3 sequences, around 30% seen once. CDR1 is LNHDA and CDR2 is SQIVND in the germline V gene (reference sequence). V lost 6 bases to trimming and J lost 4 bases, with 10 bases between them. The length of the CDR3 is 13 residues.

The clonotype comes from a human donor with aplastic anemia. V and J are TRBV19 and TRBJ1-5; no clear D. Material: sorted CD4+, CD8+, or CD8+CD57+ T cells (not recorded which) from PBMCs. The CDR3 DNA reads TGTGCCAGTAGACCGAGAGGGAATCAGCCCCAGCATTTT. It specifies CASRPRGNQPQHF.